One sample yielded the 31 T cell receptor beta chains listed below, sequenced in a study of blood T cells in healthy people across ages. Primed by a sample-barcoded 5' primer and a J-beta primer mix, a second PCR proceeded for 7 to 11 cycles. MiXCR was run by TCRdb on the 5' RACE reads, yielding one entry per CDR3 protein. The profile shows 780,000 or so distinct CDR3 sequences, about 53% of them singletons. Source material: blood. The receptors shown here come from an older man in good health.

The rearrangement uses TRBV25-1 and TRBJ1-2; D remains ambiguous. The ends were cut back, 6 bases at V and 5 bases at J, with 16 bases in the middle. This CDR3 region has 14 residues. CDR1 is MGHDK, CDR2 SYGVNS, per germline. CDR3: CASSEIGEKYGYTF. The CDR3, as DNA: TGTGCCAGCAGCGAGATTGGGGAGAAATATGGCTACACCTTC.

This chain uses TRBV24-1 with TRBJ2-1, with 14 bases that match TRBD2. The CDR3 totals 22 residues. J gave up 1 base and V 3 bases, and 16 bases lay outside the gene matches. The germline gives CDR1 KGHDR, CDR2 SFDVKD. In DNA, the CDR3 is TGTGCCACCAGTGATGTTTCGACTAGCGGGAGGGGCAACGACGGGTCCTACAATGAGCAGTTCTTC. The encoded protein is CATSDVSTSGRGNDGSYNEQFF.

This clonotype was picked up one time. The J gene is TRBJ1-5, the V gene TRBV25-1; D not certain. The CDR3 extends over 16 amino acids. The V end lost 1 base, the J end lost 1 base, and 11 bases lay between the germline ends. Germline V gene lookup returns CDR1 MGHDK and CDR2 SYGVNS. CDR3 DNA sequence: TGTGCCAGCAGTGAATCGCACAGTCGGAGCAATCAGCCCCAGCATTTT. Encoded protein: CASSESHSRSNQPQHF. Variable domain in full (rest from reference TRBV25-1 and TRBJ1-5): EADIYQTPRYLVIGTGKKITLECSQTMGHDKMYWYQQDPGMELHLIHYSYGVNSTEKGDLSSESTVSRIRTEHFPLTLESARPSHTSQYLCASSESHSRSNQPQHFGDGTRLSIL.

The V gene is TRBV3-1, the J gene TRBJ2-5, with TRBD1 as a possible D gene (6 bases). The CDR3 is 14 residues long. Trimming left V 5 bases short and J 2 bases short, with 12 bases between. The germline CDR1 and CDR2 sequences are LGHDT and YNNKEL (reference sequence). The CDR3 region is CASSSRTDQETQYF. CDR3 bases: TGTGCCAGCAGCTCCCGGACAGATCAAGAGACCCAGTACTTC.

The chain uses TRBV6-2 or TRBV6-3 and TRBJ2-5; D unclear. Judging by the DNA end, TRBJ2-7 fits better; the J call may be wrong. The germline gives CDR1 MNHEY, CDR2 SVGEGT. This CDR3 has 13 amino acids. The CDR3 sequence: CASSVRSYYEQYF. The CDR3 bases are TGTGCCAGCAGCGTCAGATCCTACTACGAGCAGTACTTC.

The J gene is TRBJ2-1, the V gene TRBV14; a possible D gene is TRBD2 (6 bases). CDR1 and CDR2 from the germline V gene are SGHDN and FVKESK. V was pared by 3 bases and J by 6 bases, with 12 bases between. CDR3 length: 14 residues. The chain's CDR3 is CASSHAGTSNEQFF. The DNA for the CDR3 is TGTGCCAGCAGCCACGCCGGGACTTCCAATGAGCAGTTCTTC. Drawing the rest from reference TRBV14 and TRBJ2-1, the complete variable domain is EAGVTQFPSHSVIEKGQTVTLRCDPISGHDNLYWYRRVMGKEIKFLLHFVKESKQDESGMPNNRFLAERTGGTYSTLKVQPAELEDSGVYFCASSHAGTSNEQFFGPGTRLTVL.

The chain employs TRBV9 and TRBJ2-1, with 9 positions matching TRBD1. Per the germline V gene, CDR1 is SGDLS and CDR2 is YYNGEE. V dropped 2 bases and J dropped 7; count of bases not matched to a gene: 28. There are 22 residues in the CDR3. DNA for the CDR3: TGTGCCAGCAGCGTTGGACCGGGACAGGGAGACCAAGGACTAGGAGGGCAAAATGAGCAGTTCTTC. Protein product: CASSVGPGQGDQGLGGQNEQFF. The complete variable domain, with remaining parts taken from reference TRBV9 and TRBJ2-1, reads DSGVTQTPKHLITATGQRVTLRCSPRSGDLSVYWYQQSLDQGLQFLIQYYNGEERAKGNILERFSAQQFPDLHSELNLSSLELGDSALYFCASSVGPGQGDQGLGGQNEQFFGPGTRLTVL.

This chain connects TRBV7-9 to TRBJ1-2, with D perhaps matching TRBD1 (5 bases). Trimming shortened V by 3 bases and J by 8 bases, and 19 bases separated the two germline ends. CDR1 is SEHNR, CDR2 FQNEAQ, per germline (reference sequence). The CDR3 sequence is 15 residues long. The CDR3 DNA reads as TGTGCCAGCAGCTTCCTCTCGGGCGACGAGGGGGGCTACACCTTC. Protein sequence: CASSFLSGDEGGYTF.

The CDR3 here is CATSRAQGTYGYTF. The CDR3 DNA reads TGTGCCACCAGCAGAGCACAAGGCACCTATGGCTACACCTTC. V and J are TRBV15 and TRBJ1-2, with D unclear. The ends were cut back, 1 base at V and 4 bases at J, with 10 bases in the middle. This CDR3 is 14 amino acids long. CDR1 is LNHNV and CDR2 is YYDKDF in the germline V gene (reference sequence).

CDR3: CASSLLGGAVYEQYF. The CDR3 region has the DNA TGTGCCAGCAGCCTGCTGGGGGGGGCGGTGTACGAGCAGTACTTC. This chain joins TRBV4-2 and TRBJ2-7, with D possibly being TRBD2 (7 bases). The CDR3 is 15 amino acids. Trimming took 4 bases from V and 4 from J, leaving 17 bases between them. Germline V gene sequence: CDR1 LGHNA, CDR2 YNFKEQ.

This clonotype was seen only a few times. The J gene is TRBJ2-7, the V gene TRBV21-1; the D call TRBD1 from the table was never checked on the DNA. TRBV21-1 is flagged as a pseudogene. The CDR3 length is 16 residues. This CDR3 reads CASSKEGRGQRNEQYF. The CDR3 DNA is TGTGCCAGCAGCAAAGAGGGCAGGGGGCAACGAAACGAGCAGTACTTC.

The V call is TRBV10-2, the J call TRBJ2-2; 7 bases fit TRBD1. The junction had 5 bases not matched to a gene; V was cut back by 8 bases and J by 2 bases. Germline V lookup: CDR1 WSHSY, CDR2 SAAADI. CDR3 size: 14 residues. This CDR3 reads CASQRQGNTGELFF. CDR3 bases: TGCGCCAGCCAGCGACAGGGAAACACCGGGGAGCTGTTTTTT.

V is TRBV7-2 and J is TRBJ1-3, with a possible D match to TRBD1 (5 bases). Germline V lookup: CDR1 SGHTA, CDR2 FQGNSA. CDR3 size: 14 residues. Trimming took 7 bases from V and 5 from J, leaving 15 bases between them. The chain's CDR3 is CASNLGGGRNTIYF. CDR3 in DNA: TGTGCCAGCAACCTGGGGGGAGGTAGAAACACCATATATTTT.

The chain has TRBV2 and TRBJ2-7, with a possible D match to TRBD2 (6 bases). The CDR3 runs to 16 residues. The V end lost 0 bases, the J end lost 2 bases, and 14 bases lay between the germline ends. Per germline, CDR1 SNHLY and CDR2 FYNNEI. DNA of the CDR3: TGTGCCAGCAGTGAAGCTAGCGGCGGAGTGGCCTACGAGCAGTACTTC. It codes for CASSEASGGVAYEQYF.

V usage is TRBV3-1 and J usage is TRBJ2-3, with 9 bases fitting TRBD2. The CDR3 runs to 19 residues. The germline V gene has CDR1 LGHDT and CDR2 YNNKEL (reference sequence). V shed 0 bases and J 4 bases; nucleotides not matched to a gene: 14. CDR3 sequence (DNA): TGTGCCAGCAGCCAAGATGCGCTAGCGGGAAGCCGGAGGGCAGATACGCAGTATTTT. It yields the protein CASSQDALAGSRRADTQYF.

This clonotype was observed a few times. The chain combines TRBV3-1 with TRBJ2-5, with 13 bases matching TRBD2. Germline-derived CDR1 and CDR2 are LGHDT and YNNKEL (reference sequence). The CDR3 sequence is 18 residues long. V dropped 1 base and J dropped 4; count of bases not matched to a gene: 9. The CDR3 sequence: CASSQVPPGLAGRETQYF. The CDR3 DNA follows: TGTGCCAGCAGCCAAGTCCCTCCGGGACTAGCGGGACGAGAGACCCAGTACTTC.

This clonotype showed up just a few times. CDR3 DNA: TGCGCCAGCAGCCCCGGGACTAGCGGGATCGTCTACGAGCAGTACTTC. This encodes CASSPGTSGIVYEQYF. The chain has TRBV5-1 and TRBJ2-7, with 13 bases lining up with TRBD2. This CDR3 contains 16 residues. Germline-derived CDR1 and CDR2 are SGHRS and YFSETQ. After removal of 4 bases from V and 3 bases from J, the junction contained 7 bases not matched to a gene.

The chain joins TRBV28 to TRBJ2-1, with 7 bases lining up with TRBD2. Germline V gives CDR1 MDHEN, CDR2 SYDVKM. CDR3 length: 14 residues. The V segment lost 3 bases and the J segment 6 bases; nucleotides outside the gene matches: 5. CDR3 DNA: TGTGCCAGCAGTTTTAGCTCGGGAGGCAATGAGCAGTTCTTC. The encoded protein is CASSFSSGGNEQFF.

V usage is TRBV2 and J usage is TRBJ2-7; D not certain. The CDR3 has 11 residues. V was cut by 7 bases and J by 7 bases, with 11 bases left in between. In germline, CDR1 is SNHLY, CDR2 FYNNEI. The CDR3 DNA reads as TGTGCCAGCACCACCGGTTTGGAGCAGTACTTC. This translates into CASTTGLEQYF.

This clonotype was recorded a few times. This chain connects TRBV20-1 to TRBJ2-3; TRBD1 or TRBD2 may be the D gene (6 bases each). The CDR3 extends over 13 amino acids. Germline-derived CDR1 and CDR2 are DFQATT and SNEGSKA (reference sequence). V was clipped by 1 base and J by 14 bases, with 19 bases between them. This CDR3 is CSARGMGGRYAYF. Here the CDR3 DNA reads TGCAGTGCTAGAGGAATGGGGGGCAGATACGCGTATTTT.

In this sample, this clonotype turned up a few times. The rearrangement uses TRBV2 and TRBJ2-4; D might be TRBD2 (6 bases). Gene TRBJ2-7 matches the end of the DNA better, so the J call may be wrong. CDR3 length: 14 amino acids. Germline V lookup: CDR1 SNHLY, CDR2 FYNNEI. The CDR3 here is CASIKGRGGNEQYF. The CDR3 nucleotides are TGTGCCAGCATAAAGGGGCGGGGAGGAAACGAGCAGTACTTC.

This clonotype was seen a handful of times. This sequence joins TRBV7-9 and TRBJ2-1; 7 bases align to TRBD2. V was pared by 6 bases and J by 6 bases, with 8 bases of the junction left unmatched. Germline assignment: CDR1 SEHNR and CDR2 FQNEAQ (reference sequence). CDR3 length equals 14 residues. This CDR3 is CASSSASGGNEQFF. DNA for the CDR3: TGTGCCAGCAGTAGCGCTAGCGGCGGCAATGAGCAGTTCTTC.

CDR3 in amino acids: CASSPGLKTDTQYF. The CDR3 nucleotides are TGTGCCAGCTCACCGGGACTTAAGACAGATACGCAGTATTTT. V gene TRBV18 combines with J gene TRBJ2-3, with a weak D call TRBD2 (6 bases). The CDR3 loop spans 14 amino acids. V lost 3 bases and J 3 bases, leaving 10 bases between the germline ends. Germline CDR1 is KGHSH and CDR2 is LQKENI.

CDR3 amino acids: CASSLRPFSYNEQFF. CDR3 bases: TGTGCCAGCAGTTTACGGCCTTTTTCCTACAATGAGCAGTTCTTC. This sequence joins TRBV27 and TRBJ2-1; D unresolved. The CDR3 is made up of 15 amino acids. V lost 2 bases and J 1 base, leaving 9 bases between the germline ends. Germline V CDR1 and CDR2: MNHEY, SMNVEV (reference sequence).

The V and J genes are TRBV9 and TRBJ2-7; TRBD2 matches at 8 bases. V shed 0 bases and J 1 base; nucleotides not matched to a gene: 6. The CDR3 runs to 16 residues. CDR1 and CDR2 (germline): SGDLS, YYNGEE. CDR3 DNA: TGTGCCAGCAGCGTAGGGTCCGGGGGGGGTTCCTACGAGCAGTACTTC. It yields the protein CASSVGSGGGSYEQYF.

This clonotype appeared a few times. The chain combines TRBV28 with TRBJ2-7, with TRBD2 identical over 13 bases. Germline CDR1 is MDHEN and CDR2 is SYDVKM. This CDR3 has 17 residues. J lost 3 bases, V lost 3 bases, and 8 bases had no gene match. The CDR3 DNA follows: TGTGCCAGCAGTTTCTCACCACTAGCGGGAGGGGTCTACGAGCAGTACTTC. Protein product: CASSFSPLAGGVYEQYF.

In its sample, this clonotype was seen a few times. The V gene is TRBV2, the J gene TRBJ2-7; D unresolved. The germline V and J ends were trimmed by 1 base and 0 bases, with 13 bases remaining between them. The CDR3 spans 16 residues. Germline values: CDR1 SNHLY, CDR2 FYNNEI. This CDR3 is CASSEGWRTSSYEQYF. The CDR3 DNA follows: TGTGCCAGCAGTGAAGGTTGGCGCACGAGCTCCTACGAGCAGTACTTC.

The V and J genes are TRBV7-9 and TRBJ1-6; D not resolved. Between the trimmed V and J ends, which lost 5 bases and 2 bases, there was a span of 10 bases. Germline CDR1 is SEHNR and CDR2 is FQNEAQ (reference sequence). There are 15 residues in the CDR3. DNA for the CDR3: TGTGCCAGCAGCGCAAGACAAGCCTATAATTCACCCCTCCACTTT. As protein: CASSARQAYNSPLHF.

The CDR3 DNA follows: TGTGCCAGCAGTTTATCTGGGGCGATCCACTACGAGCAGTACTTC. Protein: CASSLSGAIHYEQYF. The V call is TRBV27, the J call TRBJ2-7, with a possible D match to TRBD1 (5 bases). From germline, CDR1 is MNHEY and CDR2 SMNVEV (reference sequence). The CDR3 extends over 15 amino acids. V was trimmed by 0 bases and J by 3 bases, leaving 12 bases between them.

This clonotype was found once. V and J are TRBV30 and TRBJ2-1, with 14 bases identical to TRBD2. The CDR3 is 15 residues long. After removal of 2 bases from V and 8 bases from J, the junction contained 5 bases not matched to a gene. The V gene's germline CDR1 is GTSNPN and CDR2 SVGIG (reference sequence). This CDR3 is CAWSLGLAGGDEQFF. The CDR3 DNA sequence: TGTGCCTGGAGTCTAGGACTAGCGGGAGGCGATGAGCAGTTCTTC.

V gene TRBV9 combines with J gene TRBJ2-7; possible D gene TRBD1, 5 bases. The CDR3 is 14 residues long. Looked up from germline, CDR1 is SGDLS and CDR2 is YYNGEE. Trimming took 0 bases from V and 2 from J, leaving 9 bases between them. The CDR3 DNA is TGTGCCAGCAGCGTAGGCCAGGGTCCCTACGAGCAGTACTTC. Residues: CASSVGQGPYEQYF.